This T cell receptor (beta chain) was recorded in a study of blood T cell dynamics during melanoma immunotherapy (dated by TCRdb to the early 2020s). A note on the overall study: All patients had metastatic melanoma and were given first-line pembrolizumab or nivolumab plus ipilimumab as standard of care in the United Kingdom. Consecutive patients formed a training cohort, and a further independent group of patients from the same centre was pooled into an external validation set. To find early correlates of response, the study profiled the peripheral T cell receptor repertoires of patients with metastatic melanoma both before and after one cycle of checkpoint inhibitor therapy.

Trimming costs V 1 base and J 2 bases, and their ends lie 5 bases apart. Via the germline V gene, CDR1 is SGHRS and CDR2 YFSETQ. The cysteine opens and the phenylalanine closes a CDR3 of 13 amino acids. The kept DNA is CDR3 alone, 39 bases in frame from the first base. This specimen's time point label, interpreted: pre-treatment baseline. Blood samples were collected before treatment (T0) and at week 3 (W3), after the first cycle of checkpoint blockade. Except for a couple of patients with rapid clinical progression, response was assessed 12 weeks after the first infusion by RECIST 1.1; disease control meant complete response, partial response or stable disease. Any patient who had received prior systemic cancer treatment, was on concomitant immunosuppressant therapy or had synchronous other active malignancies was excluded. TCR beta was sequenced in both bulk PBMC and plasma cell-free DNA in order to track circulating cells as well as T cell turnover. Lymphoprep and SepMate tubes were used to isolate PBMC from blood, and red cell lysis was then performed. QIAamp DNA Blood Mini kits were used to extract DNA from both PBMC and sorted T cell subsets.

As to this clone: What antigen it recognizes has not been identified. One base away there is no much larger clone; base qualities are not given.

The full study reports these points: The study could not determine whether the T cell clones driving repertoire changes were melanoma-specific or reflected general immune activation. The relatively small sample size was acknowledged as something that could potentially limit how far the results can be generalized. Patients who later achieved disease control showed a bifurcated PBMC repertoire reorganization at W3, with increased clonality or increased diversity, unlike progressors.

Every bulk PBMC sample had a fixed 350 ng of DNA loaded. TCR beta CDR3 sequences were amplified from genomic DNA with the immunoSEQ TCRb Assay kit following manufacturer instructions. The KAPA Library Quantification Kit for Illumina platforms was used to quantify pooled libraries by qPCR. Pooled libraries were sequenced on an Illumina NextSeq 500, clustered at about 0.6-1.2 pM. The authors' pipeline ran thus. TCR data were analyzed using immunoSEQ ANALYZER and the R LymphoSeq package. A rearrangement efficiency score was calculated as productive divided by the sum of productive and non-productive CDR3 sequences. Clonality was measured with the Gini coefficient and diversity with the Renyi index at alpha=1, compared pairwise between timepoints within each patient. In LymphoSeq, clonal relatedness was computed with an edit distance of 3 and repertoire similarity was computed with the Bhattacharyya coefficient. To classify response, a linear discriminant analysis based on week-3 changes in clonality and diversity was built using the R MASS and caret packages. TCRdb's version of the immuneACCESS table is confined to in-frame rearrangements and falls short of the full clone set. An unresolved V gene accounts for under half of the shortfall where checked; the remainder is of unknown origin. That table furnishes V, J and clone size, whereas the DNA furnished D and trimming. The sample data list roughly 14,000 clones, and 85% to 90% of these were observed just once. The ten largest clonotypes hold approximately 6% of the sample.

Recombination connected TRBV5-1 to TRBJ2-3; no D gene can be assigned with confidence. The sample consisted of blood, taken from a patient treated with checkpoint blockade. This clonotype originated in a human donor with melanoma. The CDR3 corresponds to CASSLSATDTQYF. The DNA sequence is given as TGCGCCAGCAGCTTGTCAGCCACAGATACGCAGTATTTT.